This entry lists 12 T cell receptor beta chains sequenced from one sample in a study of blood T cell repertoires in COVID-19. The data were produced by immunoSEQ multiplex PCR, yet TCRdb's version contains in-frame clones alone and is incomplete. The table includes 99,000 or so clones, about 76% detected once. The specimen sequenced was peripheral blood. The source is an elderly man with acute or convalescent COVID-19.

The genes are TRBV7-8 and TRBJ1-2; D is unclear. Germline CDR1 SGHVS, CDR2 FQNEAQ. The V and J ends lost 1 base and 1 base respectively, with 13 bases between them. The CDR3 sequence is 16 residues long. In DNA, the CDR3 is TGTGCCAGCAGCTTAGTACGGACTCTTCGTAACTATGGCTACACCTTC. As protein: CASSLVRTLRNYGYTF.

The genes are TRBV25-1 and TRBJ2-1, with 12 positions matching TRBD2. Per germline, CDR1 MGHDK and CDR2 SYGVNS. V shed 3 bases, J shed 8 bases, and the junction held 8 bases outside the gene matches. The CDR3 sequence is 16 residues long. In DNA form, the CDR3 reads TGTGCCAGCAGTGACTTAAGACTAGCGGGAGCTGATGAGCAGTTCTTC. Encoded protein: CASSDLRLAGADEQFF.

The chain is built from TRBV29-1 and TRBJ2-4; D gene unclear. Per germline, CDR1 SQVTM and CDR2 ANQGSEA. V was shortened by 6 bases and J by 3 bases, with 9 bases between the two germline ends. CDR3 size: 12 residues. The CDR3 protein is CSVETYKNIQYF. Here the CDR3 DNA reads TGCAGCGTGGAGACCTACAAAAACATTCAGTACTTC. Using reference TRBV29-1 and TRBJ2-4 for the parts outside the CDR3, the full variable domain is SAVISQKPSRDICQRGTSLTIQCQVDSQVTMMFWYRQQPGQSLTLIATANQGSEATYESGFVIDKFPISRPNLTFSTLTVSNMSPEDSSIYLCSVETYKNIQYFGAGTRLSVL.

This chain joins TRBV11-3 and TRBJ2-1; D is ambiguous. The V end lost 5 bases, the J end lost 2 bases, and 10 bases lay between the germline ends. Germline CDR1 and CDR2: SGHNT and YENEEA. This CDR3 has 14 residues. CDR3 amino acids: CASSLRGAYNEQFF. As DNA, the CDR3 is TGTGCCAGCAGCCTGCGAGGAGCCTACAATGAGCAGTTCTTC.

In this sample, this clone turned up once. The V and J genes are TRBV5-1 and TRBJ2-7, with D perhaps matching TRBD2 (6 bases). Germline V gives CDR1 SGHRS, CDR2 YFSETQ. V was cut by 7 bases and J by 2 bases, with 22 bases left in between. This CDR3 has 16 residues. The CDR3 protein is CASRRRQSGGTYEQYF. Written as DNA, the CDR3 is TGCGCCAGCCGGCGAAGGCAGAGTGGGGGGACCTACGAGCAGTACTTC.

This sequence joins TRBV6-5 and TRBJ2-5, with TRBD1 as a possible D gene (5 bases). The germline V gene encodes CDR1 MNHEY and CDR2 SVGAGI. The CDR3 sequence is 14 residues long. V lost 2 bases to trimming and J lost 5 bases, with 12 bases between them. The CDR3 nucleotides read TGTGCCAGCAGTTACCAGGGCGGTCGGGAGACCCAGTACTTC. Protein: CASSYQGGRETQYF.

As DNA, the CDR3 is TGTGCCAGCAGTCTGACAGACTCTGGGGCCAACGTCCTGACTTTC. Protein sequence: CASSLTDSGANVLTF. The chain links TRBV14 to TRBJ2-6; D may be TRBD1 (5 bases). The CDR3 length is 15 residues. Germline assignment: CDR1 SGHDN and CDR2 FVKESK. Trimming shortened V by 6 bases and J by 0 bases, and 9 bases separated the two germline ends.

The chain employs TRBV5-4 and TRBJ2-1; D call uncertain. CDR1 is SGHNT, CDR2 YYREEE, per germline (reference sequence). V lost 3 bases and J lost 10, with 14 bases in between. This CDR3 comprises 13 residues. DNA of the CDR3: TGTGCCAGCAGCTCCCGAGGTGGCTCAGAGCAGTTCTTC. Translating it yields CASSSRGGSEQFF. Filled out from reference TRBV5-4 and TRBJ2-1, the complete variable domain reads ETGVTQSPTHLIKTRGQQVTLRCSSQSGHNTVSWYQQALGQGPQFIFQYYREEENGRGNFPPRFSGLQFPNYSSELNVNALELDDSALYLCASSSRGGSEQFFGPGTRLTVL.

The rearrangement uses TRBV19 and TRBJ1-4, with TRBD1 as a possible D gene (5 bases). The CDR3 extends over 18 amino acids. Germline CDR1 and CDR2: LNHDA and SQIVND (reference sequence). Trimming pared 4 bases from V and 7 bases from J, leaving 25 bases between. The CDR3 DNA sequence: TGTGCCAGTAGTACCATCTTAAACGGGCGGATCGGGGGTGAAAAACTGTTTTTT. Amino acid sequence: CASSTILNGRIGGEKLFF.

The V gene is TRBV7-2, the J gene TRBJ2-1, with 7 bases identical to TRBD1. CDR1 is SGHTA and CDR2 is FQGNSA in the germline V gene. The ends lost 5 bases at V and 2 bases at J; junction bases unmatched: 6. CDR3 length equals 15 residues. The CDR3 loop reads CASSQRTGAYNEQFF. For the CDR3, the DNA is TGTGCCAGCAGCCAACGGACAGGCGCCTACAATGAGCAGTTCTTC.

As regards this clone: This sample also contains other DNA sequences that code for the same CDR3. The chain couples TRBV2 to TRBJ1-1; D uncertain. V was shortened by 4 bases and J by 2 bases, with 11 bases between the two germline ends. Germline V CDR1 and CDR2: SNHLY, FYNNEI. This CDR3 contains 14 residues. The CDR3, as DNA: TGTGCCAGCAGTGTGTATCGGGGAAACACTGAAGCTTTCTTT. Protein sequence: CASSVYRGNTEAFF.

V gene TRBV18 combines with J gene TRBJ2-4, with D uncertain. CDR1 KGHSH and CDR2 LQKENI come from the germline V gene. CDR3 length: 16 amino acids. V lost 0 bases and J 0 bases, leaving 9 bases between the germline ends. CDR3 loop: CASSPPAQVAKNIQYF. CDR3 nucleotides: TGTGCCAGCTCACCACCGGCCCAGGTAGCCAAAAACATTCAGTACTTC.